What follows are 30 T cell receptor beta chains derived from one specimen sequenced in a study of shared clonotypes between healthy human individuals. Only in-frame clones appear in the TCRdb table, and some are missing; sequencing was by immunoSEQ multiplex PCR. The sample lists hundreds of thousands of clones, around 73% occurring once. Specimen: memory CD4+ T cells sorted from blood. As for subset: CD45RA-negative fraction. Receptors originate from a woman aged 25 to 39 in good health.

The sample holds one count of this clone. V gene TRBV5-1 combines with J gene TRBJ2-1, with 9 bases aligning to TRBD2. The CDR3 runs to 19 residues. J was trimmed by 0 bases and V by 0 bases; bases with no gene match: 10. Germline CDR1 is SGHRS and CDR2 is YFSETQ. The CDR3 loop is CASSLAGRLAGLSYNEQFF. As DNA, the CDR3 is TGCGCCAGCAGCTTGGCCGGTCGCCTAGCGGGACTCTCCTACAATGAGCAGTTCTTC.

V is TRBV5-1 and J is TRBJ2-1, with 14 bases that match TRBD2. This CDR3 has 23 residues. V gave up 4 bases and J gave up 9 bases; unmatched junction bases: 30. Germline V gives CDR1 SGHRS, CDR2 YFSETQ. The DNA of the CDR3 is TGCGCCAGCAGCCCCGGCCTTTATCCGGGACTAGCGGGAGTCCGGGTCGGGTTTAGTGAGCAGTTCTTC. Translation: CASSPGLYPGLAGVRVGFSEQFF.

The chain recombines TRBV9 with TRBJ2-2, with TRBD2 identical over 13 bases. The J segment lost 1 base and the V segment lost 0 bases, leaving 0 bases of the junction unmatched. This CDR3 region has 17 residues. CDR1 is SGDLS, CDR2 YYNGEE, per germline. CDR3 loop: CASSVGTSGRNTGELFF. DNA for the CDR3: TGTGCCAGCAGCGTAGGGACTAGCGGGAGGAACACCGGGGAGCTGTTTTTT.

The genes are TRBV29-1 and TRBJ2-2; 8 nucleotides line up with TRBD2. CDR1 is SQVTM and CDR2 is ANQGSEA in the germline V gene. V gave up 7 bases and J gave up 5 bases; unmatched junction bases: 18. There are 17 residues in the CDR3. The CDR3 sequence: CSARETAGAPFTGELFF. The DNA of the CDR3 is TGCAGCGCCCGGGAGACAGCGGGGGCCCCCTTTACCGGGGAGCTGTTTTTT.

This clone occurred a few times. This clone may be a read error of a much larger clone one base away. The chain has TRBV18 and TRBJ2-1; 7 bases map to TRBD2. The CDR3 covers 16 residues. V shed 1 base, J shed 12 bases, and the junction held 15 bases outside the gene matches. Per the germline V gene, CDR1 is KGHSH and CDR2 is LQKENI. CDR3 DNA: TGTGCCAGCTCACCACTGGGTCAGGCAGGCGGCGGGGGGCAGTTCTTC. The encoded protein is CASSPLGQAGGGGQFF.

The chain has TRBV5-1 and TRBJ2-7; TRBD1 aligns across 8 bases. The CDR3 loop spans 15 amino acids. The germline V gene has CDR1 SGHRS and CDR2 YFSETQ. The V gene end was trimmed by 0 bases and the J gene end by 6 bases; junction bases not matched to a gene: 8. The CDR3 coding sequence is TGCGCCAGCAGCTTGGGTGGTCAGGGGGCTACCGAGCAGTACTTC. It yields the protein CASSLGGQGATEQYF.

The gene calls are TRBV10-3 and TRBJ1-1; 8 bases line up with TRBD1. CDR3 size: 15 residues. Germline V CDR1 and CDR2: ENHRY, SYGVKD. V lost 5 bases and J lost 1; bases outside the gene matches: 6. DNA for the CDR3: TGTGCCATCAGTAAGACAGGGGCCAAGAACACTGAAGCTTTCTTT. Amino acids: CAISKTGAKNTEAFF.

The V gene is TRBV6-6, the J gene TRBJ1-1, with TRBD1 matching over 9 bases. V shed 5 bases and J 4 bases; nucleotides not matched to a gene: 5. This CDR3 region has 14 residues. Germline V lookup: CDR1 MNHNY, CDR2 SVGAGI (reference sequence). Here the CDR3 DNA reads TGTGCCAGCAGTGGGGGACAGGGAGGCACTGAAGCTTTCTTT. It encodes CASSGGQGGTEAFF.

The chain links TRBV9 to TRBJ1-5; 9 bases agree with TRBD1. Unmatched junction bases numbered 19, after V lost 1 base and J lost 5 bases. Germline CDR1 SGDLS, CDR2 YYNGEE. This CDR3 has 20 amino acids. CDR3 amino acids: CASSVPVKIRSDRGDQPQHF. CDR3 sequence (DNA): TGTGCCAGCAGCGTACCCGTAAAGATCCGTAGCGACAGGGGGGATCAGCCCCAGCATTTT.

J is TRBJ2-1 and V is TRBV15; 12 bases are shared with TRBD2. CDR1 and CDR2 from the germline V gene are LNHNV and YYDKDF (reference sequence). V lost 5 bases to trimming and J lost 7 bases; unmatched junction nucleotides: 9. CDR3 length: 16 residues. The CDR3 sequence: CATSRARLAGGNEQFF. The CDR3, as DNA: TGTGCCACCAGCCGCGCCCGGCTAGCGGGAGGGAATGAGCAGTTCTTC.

This clone was recorded a few times. The chain is built from TRBV30 and TRBJ1-2; D gene uncertain. V lost 1 base and J 6 bases, leaving 12 bases between the germline ends. CDR3 length: 13 residues. The germline CDR1 and CDR2 sequences are GTSNPN and SVGIG (reference sequence). For the CDR3, the DNA is TGTGCCTGGAGTGCACACGTTACGAATGGCTACACCTTC. Its protein is CAWSAHVTNGYTF.

V gene TRBV28 combines with J gene TRBJ1-3; D unresolved. Germline assignment: CDR1 MDHEN and CDR2 SYDVKM. The CDR3 sequence is 16 residues long. Trimming took off 7 bases at V and 1 base at J, with 17 bases between the two ends. The CDR3, as DNA: TGTGCCAGCAAGAGCGCAGCGATGGGGTCTGGAAACACCATATATTTT. Its translation: CASKSAAMGSGNTIYF.

This clone was counted only a few times. The chain couples TRBV10-1 to TRBJ2-1; 7 nucleotides agree with TRBD2. CDR1 and CDR2 from the germline V gene are WNHNN and SYGVQD (reference sequence). CDR3 length: 15 amino acids. V shed 2 bases, J shed 2 bases, and the junction held 3 bases outside the gene matches. DNA for the CDR3: TGCGCCAGCAGTGAGGGGGGGGGAGCCTACAATGAGCAGTTCTTC. Protein product: CASSEGGGAYNEQFF.

V gene TRBV28 combines with J gene TRBJ2-7; TRBD2 matches at 15 bases. Germline V gene data show CDR1 as MDHEN and CDR2 as SYDVKM. The trim removed 3 bases at V and 6 bases at J, leaving 6 bases unmatched. The CDR3 covers 16 residues. The DNA for the CDR3 is TGTGCCAGCAGTTTCACAAGGACTAGCGGGAGGGGCGAGCAGTACTTC. Translation: CASSFTRTSGRGEQYF. Full variable domain (rest looked up from reference TRBV28 and TRBJ2-7): DVKVTQSSRYLVKRTGEKVFLECVQDMDHENMFWYRQDPGLGLRLIYFSYDVKMKEKGDIPEGYSVSREKKERFSLILESASTNQTSMYLCASSFTRTSGRGEQYFGPGTRLTVT.

Points on this clone: This CDR3 is also generated by other DNA sequences in the sample. V gene TRBV2 combines with J gene TRBJ2-2; D not resolved. The CDR3 totals 14 residues. In germline, CDR1 is SNHLY, CDR2 FYNNEI. Trimming shortened V by 6 bases and J by 0 bases, and 8 bases separated the two germline ends. CDR3 nucleotide sequence: TGTGCCAGCAGGGGCAGGACGAACACCGGGGAGCTGTTTTTT. Translated: CASRGRTNTGELFF.

This clone was picked up many times. Other DNA sequences in the sample encode the same CDR3. The rearrangement uses TRBV7-9 and TRBJ2-2; 12 bases align to TRBD1. Germline assignment: CDR1 SEHNR and CDR2 FQNEAQ (reference sequence). This CDR3 contains 17 residues. Trimming cost V 5 bases and J 0 bases; bases outside gene matches: 4. Written as DNA, the CDR3 is TGTGCCAGCAGCCAGGGACAGGGGGCCTCGAACACCGGGGAGCTGTTTTTT. It is translated as CASSQGQGASNTGELFF.

This rearrangement joins TRBV5-6 to TRBJ2-7; 10 nucleotides line up with TRBD1. The CDR3 spans 16 residues. Germline V gives CDR1 SGHDT, CDR2 YYEEEE. Trimming took 4 bases from V and 6 from J; bases not matched to a gene: 13. The CDR3, as DNA: TGTGCCAGCAGCCCTAAATTCAGGACAGGGGGAAGCGAGCAGTACTTC. Its translation is CASSPKFRTGGSEQYF. The full variable domain, its missing parts supplied by reference TRBV5-6 and TRBJ2-7, is DAGVTQSPTHLIKTRGQQVTLRCSPKSGHDTVSWYQQALGQGPQFIFQYYEEEERQRGNFPDRFSGHQFPNYSSELNVNALLLGDSALYLCASSPKFRTGGSEQYFGPGTRLTVT.

The rearrangement joins TRBV7-8 to TRBJ1-4, with no clear D. Germline-derived CDR1 and CDR2 are SGHVS and FQNEAQ. The CDR3 consists of 14 residues. Trimming took off 1 base at V and 7 bases at J, with 10 bases between the two ends. The CDR3 coding sequence is TGTGCCAGCAGCTTAGGGTCCGTGGGTGAAAAACTGTTTTTT. It yields the protein CASSLGSVGEKLFF.

This chain uses TRBV11-2 with TRBJ1-1; D call uncertain. V lost 1 base, J lost 2 bases, and 8 bases lay in between. Germline CDR1 is SGHAT and CDR2 is FQNNGV. The CDR3 is made up of 14 amino acids. The CDR3 reads CASSLVPSNTEAFF. The CDR3, as DNA: TGTGCCAGCAGCTTAGTTCCGAGTAACACTGAAGCTTTCTTT.

This clone showed up just a few times. In DNA, the CDR3 is TGCGCCAGCAGCTCAGACGTGAGGGGTCGAACAGATACGCAGTATTTT. It is translated as CASSSDVRGRTDTQYF. The genes are TRBV5-1 and TRBJ2-3; TRBD1 or TRBD2 may be the D gene (5 bases each). The germline V gene encodes CDR1 SGHRS and CDR2 YFSETQ. This CDR3 contains 16 residues. V was clipped by 3 bases and J by 3 bases, with 17 bases between them.

The chain couples TRBV7-9 to TRBJ2-7, with D perhaps assigned TRBD1 or TRBD2 (5 bases each). This CDR3 has 14 residues. The V gene's germline CDR1 is SEHNR and CDR2 FQNEAQ (reference sequence). The V end lost 4 bases, the J end lost 3 bases, and 13 bases lay between the germline ends. CDR3 nucleotide sequence: TGTGCCAGCAGCTCCTCCGGGACCGTCTACGAGCAGTACTTC. Its translation is CASSSSGTVYEQYF. Complete variable domain (other parts from reference TRBV7-9 and TRBJ2-7): DTGVSQNPRHKITKRGQNVTFRCDPISEHNRLYWYRQTLGQGPEFLTYFQNEAQLEKSRLLSDRFSAERPKGSFSTLEIQRTEQGDSAMYLCASSSSGTVYEQYFGPGTRLTVT.

This clone was seen many times. This same CDR3 is encoded by further DNA sequences in the sample. The chain has TRBV5-1 and TRBJ2-2; D is tentatively TRBD1 or TRBD2 (5 bases each). The CDR3 has 15 residues. Germline V gives CDR1 SGHRS, CDR2 YFSETQ. V lost 3 bases to trimming and J lost 1 base, with 10 bases between them. The CDR3: CASSSGTENTGELFF. CDR3 DNA sequence: TGCGCCAGCAGCTCCGGGACGGAGAACACCGGGGAGCTGTTTTTT.

Only a few counts were recorded for this clone. J is TRBJ1-2 and V is TRBV5-5; D gene uncertain. CDR3 length equals 15 residues. The V gene lost 4 bases and the J gene lost 7 bases, with 20 bases spanning the gap. Germline-derived CDR1 and CDR2 are SGHKS and YYEKEE (reference sequence). The CDR3 region is CASSTAWEGSGGYTF. CDR3 bases: TGTGCCAGCAGCACGGCATGGGAAGGGAGTGGTGGCTACACCTTC.

This clone was observed many times. The chain links TRBV5-1 to TRBJ1-2, with a weak D call TRBD1 (6 bases). Trimming removed 4 bases at V and 4 bases at J, with 17 bases between. Germline V gene lookup returns CDR1 SGHRS and CDR2 YFSETQ. The CDR3 is made up of 15 amino acids. CDR3 nucleotides: TGCGCCAGCAGCGAAAGCGGGGGCGGAGGCTATGGCTACACCTTC. Protein: CASSESGGGGYGYTF.

The chain uses TRBV19 and TRBJ1-4, with TRBD1 as a possible D gene (5 bases). V lost 9 bases to trimming and J lost 3 bases, with 14 bases between them. The length of the CDR3 is 14 residues. Looked up from germline, CDR1 is LNHDA and CDR2 is SQIVND (reference sequence). The CDR3: CASQRGASNEKLFF. CDR3 nucleotide sequence: TGTGCCAGCCAGAGGGGCGCGTCTAATGAAAAACTGTTTTTT.

V usage is TRBV6-1 and J usage is TRBJ2-2; D ambiguous. V shed 10 bases and J shed 1 base, with 13 bases lying between them. Germline V CDR1 and CDR2: MNHNS, SASEGT. The CDR3 runs to 14 residues. The CDR3 region is CAILRAVNTGELFF. CDR3 in DNA: TGTGCCATCCTCCGAGCCGTGAACACCGGGGAGCTGTTTTTT.

The rearrangement links TRBV7-3 to TRBJ1-6; D possibly corresponds to TRBD1 (5 bases). Germline-derived CDR1 and CDR2 are SGHTA and FQGTGA. The CDR3 sequence is 15 residues long. V shed 5 bases and J shed 9 bases, with 17 bases lying between them. For the CDR3, the DNA is TGTGCCAGCAGCACCACCGGGACGGCGGGTTCACCCCTCCACTTT. Translating it yields CASSTTGTAGSPLHF.

The gene calls are TRBV28 and TRBJ2-5; 8 bases map to TRBD1. The trim removed 4 bases at V and 2 bases at J, leaving 15 bases unmatched. This CDR3 is built from 18 residues. Germline V gives CDR1 MDHEN, CDR2 SYDVKM. CDR3 protein: CASSSDRGGISEQETQYF. The CDR3 region has the DNA TGTGCCAGCAGTTCAGACAGGGGAGGAATATCGGAACAAGAGACCCAGTACTTC.

The chain joins TRBV2 to TRBJ2-3; D uncertain. Germline-derived CDR1 and CDR2 are SNHLY and FYNNEI. There are 12 residues in the CDR3. Trimming removed 4 bases at V and 4 bases at J, with 6 bases between. CDR3 DNA: TGTGCCAGCAGTGTAGCAGCAGATACGCAGTATTTT. It yields the protein CASSVAADTQYF.

The rearrangement joins TRBV4-1 to TRBJ2-1; D remains unclear. The CDR3 consists of 16 residues. Germline assignment: CDR1 MGHRA and CDR2 YSYEKL. With 0 bases removed from V and 2 bases from J, the gap between germline ends came to 11 bases. The CDR3 spells CASSQDTRLAYNEQFF. The CDR3 region has the DNA TGCGCCAGCAGCCAAGATACCAGGTTAGCCTACAATGAGCAGTTCTTC.